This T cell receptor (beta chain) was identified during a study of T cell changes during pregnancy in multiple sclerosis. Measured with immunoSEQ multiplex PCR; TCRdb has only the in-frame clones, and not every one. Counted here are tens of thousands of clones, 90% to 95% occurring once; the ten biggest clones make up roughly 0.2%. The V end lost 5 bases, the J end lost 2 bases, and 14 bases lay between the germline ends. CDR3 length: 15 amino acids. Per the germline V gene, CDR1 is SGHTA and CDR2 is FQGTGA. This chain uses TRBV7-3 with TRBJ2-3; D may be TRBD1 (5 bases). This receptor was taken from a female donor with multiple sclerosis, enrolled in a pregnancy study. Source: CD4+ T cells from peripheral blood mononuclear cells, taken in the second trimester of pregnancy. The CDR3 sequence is CASSDNSGNTDTQYF. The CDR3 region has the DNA TGTGCCAGCAGCGATAATTCAGGGAACACAGATACGCAGTATTTT.